This TCR beta chain emerged from a study of blood T cell repertoires in COVID-19. Overall study: Researchers got acute and convalescent COVID-19 samples from the United States, Italy and Spain. Sources were T cells, B-cell-depleted T cells, or PBMCs; the material itself was cDNA or gDNA.

In the authors' workflow: Amplification of reference gene primers was used by the study to estimate nucleated cell counts. Only in-frame clones appear in the TCRdb table, and some are missing; sequencing was by immunoSEQ multiplex PCR. The V and J calls and clone size were taken over from that table, and D and trimming were inferred from the DNA. The repertoire consists of 250,000 to 300,000 clones, with approximately 85% occurring once and the leading ten covering more than 6.5%. V lost 4 bases to trimming and J lost 0 bases; unmatched junction nucleotides: 7. Germline V gene sequence: CDR1 SGHNT, CDR2 YYREEE (reference sequence). The CDR3 sequence is 16 residues long.

This chain links TRBV5-4 with TRBJ2-3; TRBD1 aligns across 8 bases. This sequence was found in a woman between 45 and 60 years old who had been exposed to COVID-19. The specimen was PBMCs or T cells enriched from blood (not recorded which). This CDR3 reads CASSVGTGSSTDTQYF. CDR3 in DNA: TGTGCCAGCAGCGTCGGGACAGGCTCTAGCACAGATACGCAGTATTTT. The complete variable domain, with remaining parts taken from reference TRBV5-4 and TRBJ2-3, reads ETGVTQSPTHLIKTRGQQVTLRCSSQSGHNTVSWYQQALGQGPQFIFQYYREEENGRGNFPPRFSGLQFPNYSSELNVNALELDDSALYLCASSVGTGSSTDTQYFGPGTRLTVL.